The 28 T cell receptor beta chains presented below share a single source sample, sequenced in a study of T cells in Graves' hyperthyroidism and ophthalmopathy. There were TCR beta CDR3 regions amplified from RNA transcripts. The TCR CDR3 first-round RT-PCR relied on the HTBI primer set. TCRdb passed the multiplex PCR reads through MiXCR, listing each CDR3 protein once. The sample carries 350,000 or so distinct CDR3 sequences, about a sixth recorded once. The sequencing sample was made of blood. These receptors all come from a woman aged 40 to 50 with Graves' ophthalmopathy.

This clonotype was detected a few times. CDR3 region: CASSQERSAATPLHF. CDR3 coding DNA: TGTGCCAGCAGCCAAGAAAGGTCGGCGGCCACACCCCTCCACTTT. J is TRBJ1-6 and V is TRBV3-1; no firm D call. Germline CDR1 LGHDT, CDR2 YNNKEL (reference sequence). V was cut by 0 bases and J by 11 bases, with 14 bases left in between. The CDR3 runs 15 residues. Looking up the rest from reference TRBV3-1 and TRBJ1-6 gives the full variable domain: DTAVSQTPKYLVTQMGNDKSIKCEQNLGHDTMYWYKQDSKKFLKIMFSYNNKELIINETVPNRFSPKSPDKAHLNLHINSLELGDSAVYFCASSQERSAATPLHFGNGTRLTVT.

This clonotype was found many times. The chain links TRBV27 to TRBJ1-2, with D unresolved. V was cut by 6 bases and J by 1 base, with 15 bases left in between. This CDR3 spans 15 amino acids. Germline V gives CDR1 MNHEY, CDR2 SMNVEV (reference sequence). Written as DNA, the CDR3 is TGTGCCAGCAGCCGACGGTCCGGGGTTAACTATGGCTACACCTTC. It yields the protein CASSRRSGVNYGYTF.

The chain joins TRBV6-1 to TRBJ1-2; no definite D call. Looked up from germline, CDR1 is MNHNS and CDR2 is SASEGT. This CDR3 region has 14 residues. Trimming stripped 6 bases from V and 2 bases from J, with 13 bases between. CDR3 DNA: TGTGCCAGCAGACGGTCCAGGAGGAACTATGGCTACACCTTC. This translates into CASRRSRRNYGYTF.

This clonotype was found many times. The chain recombines TRBV6-5 with TRBJ2-5; 9 nucleotides align to TRBD1. Germline V gene sequence: CDR1 MNHEY, CDR2 SVGAGI. The CDR3 contains 13 residues. J was trimmed by 7 bases and V by 6 bases; bases with no gene match: 6. CDR3 protein: CASRGTGPGTQYF. The CDR3 DNA reads as TGTGCCAGCAGAGGGACAGGGCCGGGGACCCAGTACTTC.

As concerns this clonotype: This could be a read error, since a much larger clone is one nucleotide away. The chain combines TRBV12-3 or TRBV12-4 with TRBJ2-5; 9 bases map to TRBD2. This CDR3 spans 17 amino acids. The CDR3 reads CASSFGIAGEYQETPYF. The CDR3 DNA reads TGTGCCAGCAGTTTCGGGATAGCGGGAGAGTACCAAGAGACCCCGTACTTC.

There are many counts of this clonotype. The J gene is TRBJ2-2, the V gene TRBV12-3 or TRBV12-4, with 9 positions matching TRBD1. J was trimmed by 5 bases and V by 8 bases; bases with no gene match: 3. The CDR3 length is 13 residues. CDR3 sequence (DNA): TGTGCCAGCGGACAGGGGTTAACCGGGGAGCTGTTTTTT. Residues: CASGQGLTGELFF.

The rearrangement links TRBV7-2 to TRBJ1-1; D is perhaps TRBD1 (5 bases). From germline, CDR1 is SGHTA and CDR2 FQGNSA. This CDR3 region has 13 residues. Trimming took off 2 bases at V and 5 bases at J, with 9 bases between the two ends. CDR3 nucleotides: TGTGCCAGCAGCTTATTCTGGGGGACTGAAGCTTTCTTT. This translates into CASSLFWGTEAFF.

This clonotype was observed many times. V usage is TRBV2 and J usage is TRBJ2-6; D gene ambiguous. CDR1 and CDR2 (germline): SNHLY, FYNNEI. CDR3 length: 17 residues. The V and J ends lost 7 bases and 4 bases respectively, with 20 bases between them. CDR3 DNA sequence: TGTGCCAGCACCGAGGAATCTCCTGTTGTGGGGGCCAACGTCCTGACTTTC. Protein product: CASTEESPVVGANVLTF.

Ten or more counts support this clonotype. J is TRBJ2-7 and V is TRBV20-1; possibly TRBD1 or TRBD2 for D (5 bases each). The CDR3 extends over 16 amino acids. Germline V CDR1 and CDR2: DFQATT, SNEGSKA (reference sequence). With 0 bases removed from V and 0 bases from J, the gap between germline ends came to 15 bases. The DNA of the CDR3 is TGCAGTGCTAGAGATCAGTGGGGGTACAACTCCTACGAGCAGTACTTC. This translates into CSARDQWGYNSYEQYF.

This clonotype was seen repeatedly, ten times or more. This chain joins TRBV12-3 or TRBV12-4 and TRBJ1-2; 11 bases are a match to TRBD1. Unmatched junction bases numbered 11, after V lost 6 bases and J lost 8 bases. The CDR3 spans 15 residues. CDR3 in amino acids: CASSQGQGERKGYTF. The CDR3 nucleotides read TGTGCCAGCAGCCAGGGACAGGGGGAGCGGAAGGGCTACACCTTC.

The table lists this clonotype with a few counts. The V and J genes are TRBV11-1 and TRBJ2-7; TRBD1 aligns across 11 bases. J gave up 4 bases and V 0 bases, and 5 bases lay outside the gene matches. The germline CDR1 and CDR2 sequences are SGHAT and FQDESV (reference sequence). This CDR3 has 16 residues. CDR3 loop: CASSLAVGQGVYEQYF. The DNA for the CDR3 is TGTGCCAGCAGCTTAGCGGTGGGACAGGGGGTTTACGAGCAGTACTTC.

This clonotype was detected ten times or more. This chain uses TRBV6-2 or TRBV6-3 with TRBJ2-2; D perhaps matches TRBD2 (6 bases). The ends were cut back, 0 bases at V and 3 bases at J, with 11 bases in the middle. CDR3 size: 16 residues. Germline CDR1 MNHEY, CDR2 SVGEGT. For the CDR3, the DNA is TGTGCCAGCAGTTACTCGACTAGTTTGGACACCGGGGAGCTGTTTTTT. Encoded protein: CASSYSTSLDTGELFF.

Many counts were recorded for this clonotype. The gene calls are TRBV6-5 and TRBJ1-5; D is uncertain. CDR1 and CDR2 from the germline V gene are MNHEY and SVGAGI. The CDR3 length is 13 residues. V was clipped by 8 bases and J by 5 bases, with 13 bases between them. For the CDR3, the DNA is TGTGCCAGCCACCTTGGGATTCATCAGCCCCAGCATTTT. Translating it yields CASHLGIHQPQHF.

This clonotype has at least ten counts. The V call is TRBV6-5, the J call TRBJ2-7; possibly TRBD1 or TRBD2 for D (5 bases each). Trimming stripped 4 bases from V and 2 bases from J, with 12 bases between. The CDR3 runs to 14 residues. Germline values: CDR1 MNHEY, CDR2 SVGAGI. This CDR3 reads CASSSGPITYEQYF. The CDR3 DNA reads as TGTGCCAGCAGTTCGGGGCCCATAACCTACGAGCAGTACTTC.

The genes are TRBV28 and TRBJ2-7, with 8 bases fitting TRBD2. Trimming took 7 bases from V and 7 from J; bases not matched to a gene: 9. Germline V gene lookup returns CDR1 MDHEN and CDR2 SYDVKM. The CDR3 totals 13 residues. The CDR3 protein is CASTTGGRREQYF. CDR3 sequence (DNA): TGTGCCAGCACTACTGGCGGGAGGCGGGAGCAGTACTTC.

This clonotype appeared many times. The chain couples TRBV12-5 to TRBJ2-5; no clear D gene. The germline CDR1 and CDR2 sequences are LGHNT and FRNRAP. The V end was cut by 7 bases, the J end by 5 bases, with 11 bases between. There are 12 residues in the CDR3. The CDR3, as DNA: TGTGCTAGTGCCCTATCCCGGGAGACCCAGTACTTC. Translation: CASALSRETQYF.

This clonotype was counted ten times or more. The chain is built from TRBV7-9 and TRBJ2-7, with a tentative D call TRBD1 (5 bases). Germline CDR1 SEHNR, CDR2 FQNEAQ (reference sequence). The CDR3 runs to 13 residues. The V gene lost 5 bases and the J gene lost 7 bases, with 15 bases spanning the gap. This CDR3 reads CASSHWTTTEQYF. CDR3 DNA: TGTGCCAGCAGCCACTGGACAACCACTGAGCAGTACTTC.

This clonotype was seen at least ten times. The chain combines TRBV6-5 with TRBJ2-7; either TRBD1 or TRBD2 may supply D (5 bases each). Trimming left V 6 bases short and J 12 bases short, with 21 bases between. Germline CDR1 is MNHEY and CDR2 is SVGAGI. The CDR3 is made up of 13 amino acids. This CDR3 reads CASSRDRSYVGYF. In nucleotides, the CDR3 is TGTGCCAGCAGCCGGGACCGATCCTACGTTGGGTACTTC.

This clonotype appeared many times. This sequence joins TRBV28 and TRBJ1-1; D unresolved. This CDR3 has 12 amino acids. The germline V gene encodes CDR1 MDHEN and CDR2 SYDVKM. V dropped 1 base and J dropped 7 bases, with 7 bases sitting between them. CDR3 sequence (DNA): TGTGCCAGCAGTTTATTGCGGCTTGAAGCTTTCTTT. It yields the protein CASSLLRLEAFF.

Note on this clonotype: A read error may be the cause here, since a much bigger clone is one base away. The rearrangement joins TRBV5-1 to TRBJ2-5, with a possible D match to TRBD1 (5 bases). Germline V lookup: CDR1 SGHRS, CDR2 YFSETQ. Trimming left V 8 bases short and J 1 base short, with 9 bases between. The CDR3 loop spans 12 amino acids. The CDR3 loop reads CASEDTQETQYF. As DNA, the CDR3 is TGCGCCAGTGAGGACACCCAAGAGACCCAGTACTTC.

This clonotype was observed at least ten times. This rearrangement joins TRBV19 to TRBJ1-5, with D tentatively TRBD1 (6 bases). Germline values: CDR1 LNHDA, CDR2 SQIVND (reference sequence). The ends were cut back, 9 bases at V and 0 bases at J, with 12 bases in the middle. This CDR3 is built from 14 residues. The CDR3 coding sequence is TGTGCCAGCGAGAGGGGGGGTAGCAATCAGCCCCAGCATTTT. Translation gives CASERGGSNQPQHF.

CDR3 sequence (DNA): TGTGCCAGCAGTTTCTGGACTAGCGGGAGAGAGCAGTACTTC. This translates into CASSFWTSGREQYF. The chain recombines TRBV28 with TRBJ2-7; 13 nucleotides match TRBD2. The germline V gene encodes CDR1 MDHEN and CDR2 SYDVKM. With 3 bases clipped from V and 7 bases from J, the junction kept 3 bases outside the gene matches. The CDR3 covers 14 residues. The complete variable domain, with remaining parts taken from reference TRBV28 and TRBJ2-7, reads DVKVTQSSRYLVKRTGEKVFLECVQDMDHENMFWYRQDPGLGLRLIYFSYDVKMKEKGDIPEGYSVSREKKERFSLILESASTNQTSMYLCASSFWTSGREQYFGPGTRLTVT.

This clonotype was seen many times. The chain carries TRBV11-2 and TRBJ1-1; 10 nucleotides match TRBD1. This CDR3 contains 15 residues. The V and J ends lost 4 bases and 4 bases, in that order; junction bases with no gene match: 6. The germline gives CDR1 SGHAT, CDR2 FQNNGV. CDR3 sequence (DNA): TGTGCCAGCAGCTCGCGACAGGGGGCATTCACTGAAGCTTTCTTT. Protein: CASSSRQGAFTEAFF.

This clonotype was counted many times. The chain employs TRBV12-3 or TRBV12-4 and TRBJ2-7, with D perhaps assigned TRBD1 or TRBD2 (6 bases each). The V end lost 3 bases, the J end lost 4 bases, and 25 bases lay between the germline ends. CDR3 length: 18 residues. CDR3 amino acids: CASSFGGSGPSPTYEQYF. Here the CDR3 DNA reads TGTGCCAGCAGTTTCGGGGGCTCGGGGCCCTCACCTACATACGAGCAGTACTTC.

This sequence joins TRBV12-3 or TRBV12-4 and TRBJ2-5, with D possibly called TRBD1 or TRBD2 (5 bases each). Trimming took off 7 bases at V and 1 base at J, with 13 bases between the two ends. The CDR3 length is 14 residues. The CDR3 here is CASTPRGSQETQYF. The CDR3 bases are TGTGCCAGCACTCCGAGGGGCAGCCAAGAGACCCAGTACTTC.

This clonotype was recorded many times. The chain employs TRBV30 and TRBJ1-1, with TRBD1 identical over 9 bases. Germline V gene sequence: CDR1 GTSNPN, CDR2 SVGIG (reference sequence). After removal of 7 bases from V and 8 bases from J, the junction contained 11 bases not matched to a gene. CDR3 length: 13 amino acids. The CDR3 here is CASQYRGLGEAFF. The DNA for the CDR3 is TGTGCCTCCCAATACAGGGGGCTCGGAGAAGCTTTCTTT.

This clonotype was seen at least ten times. The V gene is TRBV27, the J gene TRBJ2-5; D is possibly TRBD1 or TRBD2 (6 bases each). V was trimmed by 5 bases and J by 2 bases, leaving 18 bases between them. The CDR3 has 16 residues. CDR1 is MNHEY and CDR2 is SMNVEV in the germline V gene (reference sequence). CDR3 nucleotides: TGTGCCAGCAGTCCCCAGCCCCGGGGGCTACAAGAGACCCAGTACTTC. Its translation: CASSPQPRGLQETQYF.

This clonotype was seen repeatedly, ten times or more. The chain uses TRBV5-1 and TRBJ1-2; TRBD1 matches 7 bases. J lost 4 bases, V lost 4 bases, and 7 bases had no gene match. The CDR3 spans 14 residues. Germline CDR1 is SGHRS and CDR2 is YFSETQ. In DNA form, the CDR3 reads TGCGCCAGCAGCCTACAGGGGTCTAGCTATGGCTACACCTTC. Translated, it gives CASSLQGSSYGYTF.